A selection of T cell receptor beta chains follows, all from one sample in a study of cytomegalovirus exposure and HLA in healthy donors. Sequencing was performed with immunoSEQ multiplex PCR; in TCRdb, only in-frame clones are kept and a portion is missing. Among around 190,000 clones listed, 70% to 80% were seen once. Sequenced: PBMCs. The receptors derive from a woman in her twenties or thirties in good health and CMV-seropositive. Each CDR3 is given with its conserved first and last residue. D genes are given only for firm matches. Clone size is given for some rows only: seen once, a few or many times, or a class if the clone is expanded.

D gene: TRBD1
clone size: NA
V gene: TRBV18
CDR3 length: 16
J gene: TRBJ2-3
CDR3 protein: CASSRRQGMATDTQYF
CDR3 DNA: TGTGCCAGCTCAAGAAGACAGGGAATGGCCACAGATACGCAGTATTTT

D gene: TRBD1
clone size: NA
V gene: TRBV7-6
CDR3 length: 14
J gene: TRBJ2-7
CDR3 protein: CASRPAGQGYEQYF
CDR3 DNA: TGTGCCAGCAGGCCAGCGGGACAGGGATACGAGCAGTACTTC

D gene: TRBD1
clone size: few
V gene: TRBV27
CDR3 length: 21
J gene: TRBJ2-6
CDR3 protein: CASSFTQWTGSVTSGANVLTF
CDR3 DNA: TGTGCCAGCAGTTTCACCCAATGGACAGGGAGTGTGACTTCTGGGGCCAACGTCCTGACTTTC

D gene: TRBD1
clone size: NA
V gene: TRBV7-9
CDR3 length: 15
J gene: TRBJ1-1
CDR3 protein: CASSVEGGARTEAFF
CDR3 DNA: TGTGCCAGCAGCGTAGAAGGGGGCGCCCGGACTGAAGCTTTCTTT

D gene: NA
clone size: NA
V gene: TRBV6-5
CDR3 length: 15
J gene: TRBJ1-1
CDR3 protein: CASSSGAVRWTEAFF
CDR3 DNA: TGTGCCAGCAGTTCAGGGGCGGTCCGCTGGACTGAAGCTTTCTTT

D gene: TRBD1
clone size: NA
V gene: TRBV9
CDR3 length: 16
J gene: TRBJ2-2
CDR3 protein: CASSARDRLNTGELFF
CDR3 DNA: TGTGCCAGCAGCGCCCGGGACAGACTTAACACCGGGGAGCTGTTTTTT

D gene: TRBD1
clone size: NA
V gene: TRBV27
CDR3 length: 17
J gene: TRBJ2-2
CDR3 protein: CASSFLGTGRNTGELFF
CDR3 DNA: TGTGCCAGCAGTTTCCTCGGGACAGGGAGGAACACCGGGGAGCTGTTTTTT

D gene: TRBD1
clone size: once
V gene: TRBV4-3
CDR3 length: 15
J gene: TRBJ1-2
CDR3 protein: CASSQDYRDRESYTF
CDR3 DNA: TGCGCCAGCAGCCAGGATTACCGGGACAGGGAGAGCTACACCTTC

D gene: TRBD1
clone size: NA
V gene: TRBV11-2
CDR3 length: 15
J gene: TRBJ1-1
CDR3 protein: CASSLFYRGLTEAFF
CDR3 DNA: TGTGCCAGCAGCTTATTTTACAGGGGGCTTACTGAAGCTTTCTTT

D gene: TRBD1
clone size: NA
V gene: TRBV12-5
CDR3 length: 14
J gene: TRBJ2-7
CDR3 protein: CASGLTGGSYEQYF
CDR3 DNA: TGTGCTAGTGGTTTGACAGGGGGCTCCTACGAGCAGTACTTC

D gene: TRBD2
clone size: NA
V gene: TRBV7-8
CDR3 length: 16
J gene: TRBJ2-1
CDR3 protein: CASSLWRAGGNNEQFF
CDR3 DNA: TGTGCCAGCAGCCTGTGGAGAGCGGGAGGGAACAATGAGCAGTTCTTC

D gene: TRBD1
clone size: NA
V gene: TRBV7-2
CDR3 length: 14
J gene: TRBJ1-2
CDR3 protein: CASSRTGGRYGYTF
CDR3 DNA: TGTGCCAGCAGCAGGACAGGGGGCCGCTATGGCTACACCTTC

D gene: TRBD2
clone size: NA
V gene: TRBV18
CDR3 length: 14
J gene: TRBJ2-7
CDR3 protein: CASSPPAGGYEQYF
CDR3 DNA: TGTGCCAGCTCACCGCCGGCGGGAGGTTACGAGCAGTACTTC

D gene: TRBD1
clone size: NA
V gene: TRBV7-2
CDR3 length: 15
J gene: TRBJ2-3
CDR3 protein: CASSLATGITDTQYF
CDR3 DNA: TGTGCCAGCAGCTTAGCGACAGGGATCACAGATACGCAGTATTTT

D gene: NA
clone size: NA
V gene: TRBV7-9
CDR3 length: 14
J gene: TRBJ2-7
CDR3 protein: CASSLSGTPYEQYF
CDR3 DNA: TGTGCCAGCAGCTTAAGCGGAACCCCCTACGAGCAGTACTTC

D gene: NA
clone size: few
V gene: TRBV27
CDR3 length: 15
J gene: TRBJ2-7
CDR3 protein: CASSRDGAASYEQYF
CDR3 DNA: TGTGCCAGCAGCAGAGACGGAGCGGCCTCCTACGAGCAGTACTTC

D gene: TRBD1
clone size: NA
V gene: TRBV5-1
CDR3 length: 13
J gene: TRBJ1-1
CDR3 protein: CASSLVGTGWAFF
CDR3 DNA: TGCGCCAGCAGCTTGGTCGGGACAGGCTGGGCTTTCTTT

D gene: TRBD2
clone size: NA
V gene: TRBV5-6
CDR3 length: 15
J gene: TRBJ2-5
CDR3 protein: CASSLLAGGEETQYF
CDR3 DNA: TGTGCCAGCAGCTTGCTAGCGGGAGGTGAGGAGACCCAGTACTTC

D gene: NA
clone size: NA
V gene: TRBV5-8
CDR3 length: 13
J gene: TRBJ2-7
CDR3 protein: CASSLGAAARQYF
CDR3 DNA: TGTGCCAGCAGCTTGGGAGCGGCAGCCCGGCAGTACTTC

D gene: NA
clone size: NA
V gene: TRBV2
CDR3 length: 19
J gene: TRBJ1-2
CDR3 protein: CASKLTTAGHPPGDYGYTF
CDR3 DNA: TGTGCCAGCAAACTCACAACTGCTGGACACCCTCCGGGGGACTATGGCTACACCTTC

D gene: NA
clone size: NA
V gene: TRBV7-2
CDR3 length: 15
J gene: TRBJ2-3
CDR3 protein: CASSRGPKQADTQYF
CDR3 DNA: TGTGCCAGCAGTCGGGGTCCCAAGCAGGCAGATACGCAGTATTTT

D gene: TRBD1
clone size: NA
V gene: TRBV5-4
CDR3 length: 15
J gene: TRBJ2-2
CDR3 protein: CASSLRDRYTGELFF
CDR3 DNA: TGTGCCAGCAGCTTGCGGGACAGGTACACCGGGGAGCTGTTTTTT

D gene: NA
clone size: NA
V gene: TRBV29-1
CDR3 length: 13
J gene: TRBJ2-1
CDR3 protein: CSVERRQSSEQFF
CDR3 DNA: TGCAGCGTTGAAAGGCGGCAGTCGAGTGAGCAGTTCTTC

D gene: TRBD1
clone size: once
V gene: TRBV19
CDR3 length: 14
J gene: TRBJ2-7
CDR3 protein: CASSTQGGSYEQYF
CDR3 DNA: TGTGCCAGTAGTACACAGGGGGGATCCTACGAGCAGTACTTC

D gene: NA
clone size: NA
V gene: TRBV7-9
CDR3 length: 15
J gene: TRBJ2-7
CDR3 protein: CASSSSSSLLPRQYF
CDR3 DNA: TGTGCCAGCAGCTCATCTAGCTCACTCCTACCTCGGCAGTACTTC

D gene: TRBD1
clone size: NA
V gene: TRBV11-2
CDR3 length: 15
J gene: TRBJ1-4
CDR3 protein: CASSGWGQGKEKLFF
CDR3 DNA: TGTGCCAGCAGCGGATGGGGACAGGGAAAAGAAAAACTGTTTTTT

D gene: NA
clone size: few
V gene: TRBV2
CDR3 length: 16
J gene: TRBJ2-3
CDR3 protein: CASSGGTESSTDTQYF
CDR3 DNA: TGTGCCAGCAGTGGGGGGACTGAGAGTAGCACAGATACGCAGTATTTT

D gene: TRBD2
clone size: NA
V gene: TRBV2
CDR3 length: 15
J gene: TRBJ2-1
CDR3 protein: CASRPGLAGHNEQFF
CDR3 DNA: TGTGCCAGCAGGCCCGGACTAGCGGGCCACAATGAGCAGTTCTTC

D gene: TRBD2
clone size: few
V gene: TRBV6-5
CDR3 length: 13
J gene: TRBJ2-7
CDR3 protein: CASSYLGGGEQYF
CDR3 DNA: TGTGCCAGCAGTTACCTGGGGGGGGGCGAGCAGTACTTC

D gene: TRBD2
clone size: NA
V gene: TRBV6-1
CDR3 length: 16
J gene: TRBJ2-3
CDR3 protein: CASSERLAGSTDTQYF
CDR3 DNA: TGTGCCAGCAGTGAACGACTAGCGGGGAGCACAGATACGCAGTATTTT

D gene: NA
clone size: NA
V gene: TRBV5-6
CDR3 length: 14
J gene: TRBJ1-5
CDR3 protein: CASSSRQTYQPQHF
CDR3 DNA: TGTGCCAGCAGCTCAAGACAGACGTATCAGCCCCAGCATTTT

D gene: NA
clone size: once
V gene: TRBV11-2
CDR3 length: 15
J gene: TRBJ2-5
CDR3 protein: CASSLTTGRTSEQYF
CDR3 DNA: TGTGCCAGCAGCTTAACGACAGGCCGAACTTCGGAGCAGTACTTC

D gene: NA
clone size: NA
V gene: TRBV4-2
CDR3 length: 17
J gene: TRBJ1-4
CDR3 protein: CASSQDDRRDLNEKLFF
CDR3 DNA: TGTGCCAGCAGCCAAGACGACCGGCGGGACCTTAATGAAAAACTGTTTTTT

D gene: TRBD2
clone size: medium-sized
V gene: TRBV6-4
CDR3 length: 14
J gene: TRBJ2-1
CDR3 protein: CASSVSGEENEQFF
CDR3 DNA: TGTGCCAGCAGTGTTAGCGGGGAGGAAAATGAGCAGTTCTTC

D gene: NA
clone size: NA
V gene: TRBV27
CDR3 length: 14
J gene: TRBJ1-5
CDR3 protein: CASWDINSNQPQHF
CDR3 DNA: TGTGCCAGCTGGGACATCAATAGCAATCAGCCCCAGCATTTT

D gene: TRBD1
clone size: NA
V gene: TRBV6-1
CDR3 length: 13
J gene: TRBJ2-1
CDR3 protein: CASRKGQGREQFF
CDR3 DNA: TGTGCCAGCAGGAAGGGACAGGGACGTGAGCAGTTCTTC

D gene: NA
clone size: NA
V gene: TRBV18
CDR3 length: 14
J gene: TRBJ1-6
CDR3 protein: CASSTEPPNSPLHF
CDR3 DNA: TGTGCCAGCTCCACAGAGCCCCCAAATTCACCCCTCCACTTT

D gene: NA
clone size: NA
V gene: TRBV7-8
CDR3 length: 14
J gene: TRBJ1-4
CDR3 protein: CASSHRDMLEKLFF
CDR3 DNA: TGTGCCAGCAGCCACAGGGATATGTTGGAAAAACTGTTTTTT

D gene: TRBD2
clone size: NA
V gene: TRBV30
CDR3 length: 15
J gene: TRBJ2-7
CDR3 protein: CAWSVLLAGAHEQYF
CDR3 DNA: TGTGCCTGGAGTGTACTTCTAGCGGGAGCCCACGAGCAGTACTTC

D gene: TRBD1
clone size: once
V gene: TRBV4-3
CDR3 length: 14
J gene: TRBJ1-1
CDR3 protein: CASSYYRGETEAFF
CDR3 DNA: TGCGCCAGCAGCTACTACAGGGGAGAGACTGAAGCTTTCTTT

D gene: TRBD2
clone size: NA
V gene: TRBV10-3
CDR3 length: 17
J gene: TRBJ2-5
CDR3 protein: CATGLAGGSLRPETQYF
CDR3 DNA: TGTGCCACGGGACTAGCGGGAGGTTCGCTACGTCCGGAGACCCAGTACTTC

D gene: TRBD1
clone size: few
V gene: TRBV5-1
CDR3 length: 14
J gene: TRBJ1-2
CDR3 protein: CASSSGQGGSGYTF
CDR3 DNA: TGCGCCAGCAGCTCGGGACAGGGCGGGAGTGGCTACACCTTC

D gene: TRBD2
clone size: once
V gene: TRBV30
CDR3 length: 15
J gene: TRBJ2-7
CDR3 protein: CAWIPGLAGPYEQYF
CDR3 DNA: TGTGCCTGGATTCCGGGACTAGCGGGGCCCTACGAGCAGTACTTC

D gene: TRBD1
clone size: NA
V gene: TRBV5-1
CDR3 length: 14
J gene: TRBJ1-1
CDR3 protein: CASSFYRGNTEAFF
CDR3 DNA: TGCGCCAGCAGCTTCTACAGGGGGAACACTGAAGCTTTCTTT

D gene: TRBD2
clone size: NA
V gene: TRBV14
CDR3 length: 15
J gene: TRBJ2-3
CDR3 protein: CASSQEEGGWDTQYF
CDR3 DNA: TGTGCCAGCAGCCAAGAAGAGGGAGGGTGGGATACGCAGTATTTT

D gene: NA
clone size: NA
V gene: TRBV11-2
CDR3 length: 14
J gene: TRBJ2-7
CDR3 protein: CASSLDWQSYEQYF
CDR3 DNA: TGTGCCAGCAGCTTAGATTGGCAGTCCTACGAGCAGTACTTC

D gene: TRBD2
clone size: NA
V gene: TRBV11-1
CDR3 length: 16
J gene: TRBJ2-1
CDR3 protein: CALLERGGGSYNEQFF
CDR3 DNA: TGTGCCCTACTAGAGCGGGGTGGTGGTTCCTACAATGAGCAGTTCTTC

D gene: TRBD1
clone size: NA
V gene: TRBV30
CDR3 length: 13
J gene: TRBJ2-5
CDR3 protein: CAWSWDRQETQYF
CDR3 DNA: TGTGCCTGGAGTTGGGACAGGCAAGAGACCCAGTACTTC

D gene: NA
clone size: once
V gene: TRBV7-9
CDR3 length: 14
J gene: TRBJ2-2
CDR3 protein: CASSPLSRTGELFF
CDR3 DNA: TGTGCCAGCAGCCCTTTATCCCGCACCGGGGAGCTGTTTTTT

D gene: NA
clone size: NA
V gene: TRBV5-1
CDR3 length: 14
J gene: TRBJ2-7
CDR3 protein: CASSSAVTGGEQYF
CDR3 DNA: TGCGCCAGCAGCTCGGCGGTGACGGGTGGCGAGCAGTACTTC

D gene: NA
clone size: NA
V gene: TRBV7-8
CDR3 length: 13
J gene: TRBJ2-7
CDR3 protein: CASSPRLSYEQYF
CDR3 DNA: TGTGCCAGCAGCCCACGACTCTCCTACGAGCAGTACTTC

D gene: TRBD1
clone size: NA
V gene: TRBV5-1
CDR3 length: 14
J gene: TRBJ2-7
CDR3 protein: CASRTGQVPYEQYF
CDR3 DNA: TGCGCCAGCAGGACGGGACAGGTCCCCTACGAGCAGTACTTC

D gene: NA
clone size: once
V gene: TRBV7-9
CDR3 length: 15
J gene: TRBJ1-2
CDR3 protein: CASRTAGDFNYGYTF
CDR3 DNA: TGTGCCAGCAGAACGGCAGGGGATTTTAACTATGGCTACACCTTC

D gene: TRBD1
clone size: once
V gene: TRBV18
CDR3 length: 16
J gene: TRBJ1-1
CDR3 protein: CASSGTGISLNTEAFF
CDR3 DNA: TGTGCCAGCTCAGGGACAGGGATTAGTTTAAACACTGAAGCTTTCTTT

D gene: NA
clone size: NA
V gene: TRBV18
CDR3 length: 14
J gene: TRBJ1-1
CDR3 protein: CASSPQGMNTEAFF
CDR3 DNA: TGTGCCAGCTCACCACAGGGGATGAACACTGAAGCTTTCTTT

D gene: NA
clone size: NA
V gene: TRBV9
CDR3 length: 13
J gene: TRBJ1-1
CDR3 protein: CASRRDTYTEAFF
CDR3 DNA: TGTGCCAGCCGACGGGACACCTACACTGAAGCTTTCTTT